Presented here are 5 T cell receptor beta chains from one specimen sequenced in a study of T cell responses to AZD1222 COVID-19 vaccine. Measured with immunoSEQ multiplex PCR; TCRdb has only the in-frame clones, and not every one. The repertoire holds fewer than 200,000 clones, with around 89% as singletons. The specimen comprised peripheral blood, sampled 28 days after the second AZD1222 dose. The source is an adult who received the AZD1222 COVID-19 vaccine.

The gene calls are TRBV6-1 and TRBJ1-1; D is undetermined. V shed 2 bases and J shed 0 bases, with 10 bases lying between them. CDR1 MNHNS and CDR2 SASEGT come from the germline V gene. This CDR3 comprises 15 residues. The chain's CDR3 is CASSEWGGLNTEAFF. The CDR3 DNA is TGTGCCAGCAGTGAATGGGGTGGGTTGAACACTGAAGCTTTCTTT.

The rearrangement links TRBV7-9 to TRBJ1-1, with D maybe TRBD1 (6 bases). V lost 7 bases, J lost 0 bases, and 15 bases lay in between. The CDR3 contains 15 residues. CDR1 and CDR2 from the germline V gene are SEHNR and FQNEAQ (reference sequence). DNA for the CDR3: TGTGCCAGCACGCCCCAGCAGGGGATGAACACTGAAGCTTTCTTT. This codes for CASTPQQGMNTEAFF.

This chain joins TRBV12-3 or TRBV12-4 and TRBJ1-1; unclear D gene. There are 13 residues in the CDR3. Trimming removed 6 bases from V and 4 bases from J, with 12 bases in between. The CDR3 reads CASRSLGGTEAFF. The CDR3 coding sequence is TGTGCCAGCAGGAGCTTAGGCGGCACTGAAGCTTTCTTT.

V and J are TRBV6-5 and TRBJ1-4; TRBD1 might be the D (6 bases). This CDR3 has 14 residues. Germline loops: CDR1 MNHEY, CDR2 SVGAGI. The ends were cut back, 5 bases at V and 0 bases at J, with 7 bases in the middle. The CDR3 protein is CASSRTATNEKLFF. The CDR3 DNA follows: TGTGCCAGCAGTAGGACAGCAACTAATGAAAAACTGTTTTTT.

The chain combines TRBV27 with TRBJ1-5; weak D call: TRBD1 (5 bases). V was clipped by 7 bases and J by 6 bases, with 19 bases between them. This CDR3 spans 15 amino acids. From germline, CDR1 is MNHEY and CDR2 SMNVEV (reference sequence). The CDR3 loop reads CASMVGVGGAQPQHF. In DNA, the CDR3 is TGTGCCAGCATGGTTGGGGTGGGGGGAGCTCAGCCCCAGCATTTT.